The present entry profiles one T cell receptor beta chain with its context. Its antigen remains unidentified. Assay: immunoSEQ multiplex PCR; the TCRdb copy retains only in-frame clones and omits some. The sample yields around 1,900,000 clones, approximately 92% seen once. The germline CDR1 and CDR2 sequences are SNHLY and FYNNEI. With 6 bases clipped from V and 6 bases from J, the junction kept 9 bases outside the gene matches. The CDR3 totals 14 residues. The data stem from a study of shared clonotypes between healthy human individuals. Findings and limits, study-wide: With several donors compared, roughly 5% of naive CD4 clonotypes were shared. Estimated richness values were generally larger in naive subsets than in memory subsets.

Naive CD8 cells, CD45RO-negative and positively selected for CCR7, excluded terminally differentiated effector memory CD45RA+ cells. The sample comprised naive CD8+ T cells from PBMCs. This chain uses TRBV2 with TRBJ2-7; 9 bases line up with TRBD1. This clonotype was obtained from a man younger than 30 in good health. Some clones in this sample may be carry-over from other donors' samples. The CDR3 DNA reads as TGTGCCAGCAGAAAACGGGACAGGGTGCCCGAGCAGTACTTC. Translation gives CASRKRDRVPEQYF.